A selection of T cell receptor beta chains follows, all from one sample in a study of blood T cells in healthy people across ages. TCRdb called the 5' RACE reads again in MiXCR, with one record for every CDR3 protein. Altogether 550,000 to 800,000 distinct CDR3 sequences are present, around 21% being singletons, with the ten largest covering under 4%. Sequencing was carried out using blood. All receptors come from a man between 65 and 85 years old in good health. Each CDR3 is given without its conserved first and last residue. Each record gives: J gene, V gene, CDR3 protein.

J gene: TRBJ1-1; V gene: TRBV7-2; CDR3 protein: ASSSPVGQILLNTEAF
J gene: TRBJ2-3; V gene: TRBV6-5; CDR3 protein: ASSYGDYTDTQY
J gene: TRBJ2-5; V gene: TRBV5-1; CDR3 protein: ASSSTGQETQY
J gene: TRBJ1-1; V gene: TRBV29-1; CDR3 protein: SVEERVTEAF
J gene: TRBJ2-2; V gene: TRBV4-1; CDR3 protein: ASSQAAPSGFPGELF
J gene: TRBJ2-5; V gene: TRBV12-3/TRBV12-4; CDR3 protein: ASSPRTDQETQY
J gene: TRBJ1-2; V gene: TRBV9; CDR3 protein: ASSVEAGTHYGYT
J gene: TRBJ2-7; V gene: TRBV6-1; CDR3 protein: ASRETGLAGPYEQY
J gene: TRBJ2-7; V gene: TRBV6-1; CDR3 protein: ASRGLRTVWEQY
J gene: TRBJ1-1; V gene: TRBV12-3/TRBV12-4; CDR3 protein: ASSGDRRTTEAF
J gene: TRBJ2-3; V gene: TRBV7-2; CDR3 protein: ASSLDGIAAGTDTQY
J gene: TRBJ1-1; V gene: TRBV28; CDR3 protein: ASRRNTEAF
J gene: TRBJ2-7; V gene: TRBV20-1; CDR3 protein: SARDQTSGSYEQY
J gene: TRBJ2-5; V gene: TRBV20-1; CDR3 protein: SAKGLAPVQETQY
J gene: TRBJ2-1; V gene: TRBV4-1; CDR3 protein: ASSQGGLAYGDEQF
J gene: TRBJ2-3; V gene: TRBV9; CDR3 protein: ASSVARLRGSTDTQY
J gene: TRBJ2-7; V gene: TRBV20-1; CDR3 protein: SAQENRGSYEQY
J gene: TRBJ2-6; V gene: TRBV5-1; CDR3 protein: ASSLATGSGANVLT
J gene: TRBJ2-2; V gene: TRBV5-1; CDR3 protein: ASSSTGGLTGELF
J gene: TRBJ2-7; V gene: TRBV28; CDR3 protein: ASRAGTATYEQY
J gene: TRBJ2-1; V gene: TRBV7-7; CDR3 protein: ASSPSGTTLYNEQF
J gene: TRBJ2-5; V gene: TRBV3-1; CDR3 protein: ASSHVTEETQY
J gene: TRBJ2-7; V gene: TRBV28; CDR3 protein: ASSLSLDENNSYEQY
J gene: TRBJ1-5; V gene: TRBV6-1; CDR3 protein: ASSERGHSNQPQH
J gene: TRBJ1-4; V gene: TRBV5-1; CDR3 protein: ASSFGQKTNEKLF
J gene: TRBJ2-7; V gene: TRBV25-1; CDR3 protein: ASSISFTYGQY
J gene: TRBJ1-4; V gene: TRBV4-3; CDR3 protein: ASSQARATNEKLF
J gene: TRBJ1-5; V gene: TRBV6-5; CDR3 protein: ASQGDGNQPQH
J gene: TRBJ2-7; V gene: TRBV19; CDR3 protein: ASSVDRVPFREQY
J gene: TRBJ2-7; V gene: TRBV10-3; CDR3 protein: AVKGDSSYEQY
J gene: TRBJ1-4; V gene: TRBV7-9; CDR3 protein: ASSSLDEKLF
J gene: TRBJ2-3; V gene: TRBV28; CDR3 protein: ASSSSGRADTQY
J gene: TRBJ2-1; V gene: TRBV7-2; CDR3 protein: ASSLTRDRGTAGEQF
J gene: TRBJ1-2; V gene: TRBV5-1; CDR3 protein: ASSSTEDYGYT
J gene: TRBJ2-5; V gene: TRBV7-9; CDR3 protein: ASSHTGGEETQY